This entry describes one T cell receptor (beta chain). The source of the sample is a study of shared clonotypes between healthy human individuals. J gave up 8 bases and V 3 bases, and 4 bases lay outside the gene matches. Germline V gene data show CDR1 as MDHEN and CDR2 as SYDVKM. This CDR3 contains 14 residues. The material for each subset, its genomic DNA, was split evenly across several immunoSEQ plates. Sequenced by immunoSEQ multiplex PCR; TCRdb stores in-frame clones only, minus some. The repertoire has a few million clones, nearly 97% of them found once; the top ten carry approximately 0.13%. Sequencing was carried out using naive CD4+ T cells sorted from blood. Subset noted: CD45RA+ positively selected. The clonotype was recovered from a man aged 18 to 30 in good health. This chain joins TRBV28 and TRBJ1-6; 7 positions match TRBD1. CDR3 sequence: CASSFGRGDSPLHF. CDR3 coding DNA: TGTGCCAGCAGTTTTGGCAGGGGGGATTCACCCCTCCACTTT.